Described below is a single T cell receptor beta chain sequence and its context. Its antigen is currently unknown. Time point indicated: peripheral blood 6 weeks after treatment start. Each PCR contained spiked-in synthetic TCR analog templates. Profiling relied on immunoSEQ multiplex PCR, and the TCRdb table lists in-frame clones only, not all of them. The sample holds some 120,000 clones, about 83% seen once. The V gene's germline CDR1 is SGHTA and CDR2 FQGTGA. V shed 6 bases, J shed 7 bases, and the junction held 7 bases outside the gene matches. The CDR3 length is 15 residues. This entry is derived from a study of PD-L1 blockade in urothelial cancer. For the study at large: Starting in the mid-2010s, patients were given atezolizumab (1,200 mg intravenously every 3 weeks). Blood analyses occurred 3 weeks (second dose) and 6 weeks post treatment start.

Study-wide points: Prediction of better survival came from below-median pretreatment blood TCR clonality.

The chain has TRBV7-3 and TRBJ2-2; TRBD2 agrees at 11 bases. This material consisted of PBMCs, taken around atezolizumab (anti-PD-L1) treatment. The clonotype originates from a man aged 50 or older with urothelial cancer. Written as DNA, the CDR3 is TGTGCCAGCAGAGTAGCGGGAGGGCCGGACGGGGAGCTGTTTTTT. This translates into CASRVAGGPDGELFF.